The 2 T cell receptor beta chains in this list originate from one sample, sequenced in a study of human thymus T cells. Method: immunoSEQ multiplex PCR; TCRdb's copy keeps in-frame clones and lacks some. The profile shows 40,000 to 55,000 clones, around 94% of them singletons. The sequenced sample was blood. These TCRs come from a boy younger than two with a congenital heart defect but otherwise immunologically healthy.

The rearrangement joins TRBV7-2 to TRBJ2-5, with TRBD1 identical over 7 bases. The CDR3 consists of 13 residues. CDR1 is SGHTA, CDR2 FQGNSA, per germline. With 5 bases clipped from V and 1 base from J, the junction kept 1 base outside the gene matches. CDR3 in amino acids: CASSRDSQETQYF. The CDR3 DNA sequence: TGTGCCAGCAGCCGGGACAGCCAAGAGACCCAGTACTTC.

To note about this clone: One junction end disagrees with the germline gene, perhaps due to a read error. The rearrangement links TRBV27 to TRBJ1-1, with TRBD1 identical over 7 bases. This CDR3 comprises 14 residues. The germline gives CDR1 MNHEY, CDR2 SMNVEV (reference sequence). This CDR3 reads CASTQGGVKTEAFF. DNA for the CDR3: TGTGCCAGCACCCAGGGGGGCGTGAAGACTGAAGCTTTCTTT.